This TCR beta chain was sequenced in a study of T cell repertoires in aging, cancer and after chemotherapy. At the level of the study: Six age groups, ranging from 30 or younger to 70 or older, included the donors.

Overall study results and limits: Healthy donors lost TCR diversity with age mainly through richness, cancer patients through richness and evenness. Across the chemotherapy interval, each cancer cohort showed higher median generation probability, suggesting thymic rebound.

The V end lost 0 bases, the J end lost 5 bases, and 14 bases lay between the germline ends. Germline CDR1 reads SGHTA; CDR2 reads FQGNSA. The CDR3 is 15 residues long. As concerns this clonotype: Its antigen is undetermined.

Multiplex touch-down PCR with TRB-A/B primers amplified rearranged V-D-J TRB sequences. TCRdb fed the multiplex PCR reads into MiXCR, producing one record per CDR3 protein. The table shows over 8,500 distinct CDR3 sequences, with around 22% occurring only once. Amplification of TCR beta used genomic DNA extracted from peripheral blood. Sequencing input: blood. This chain uses TRBV7-2 with TRBJ2-7; D unclear. This clonotype was obtained from a human donor in good health. The CDR3 loop is CASSLASSLSDEQYF. CDR3 DNA: TGTGCCAGCAGCTTAGCATCTAGTCTCAGCGACGAGCAGTACTTC.